Below, 26 T cell receptor beta chains from the same sample are listed, as sequenced in a study of shared clonotypes between healthy human individuals. Sequenced by immunoSEQ multiplex PCR; TCRdb stores in-frame clones only, minus some. This table holds fewer than 3 million clones, around 90% found once. Input material: naive CD4+ T cells from PBMCs. Subset defined: CD45RA+ positively selected. All receptors derive from a man in his late teens or twenties in good health. Some clones in this sample may be carry-over from other donors' samples.

The V call is TRBV6-5, the J call TRBJ1-5; D may be TRBD1 (6 bases). This CDR3 has 14 residues. Looked up from germline, CDR1 is MNHEY and CDR2 is SVGAGI. V was pared by 6 bases and J by 7 bases, with 16 bases between. The CDR3 DNA follows: TGTGCCAGCAGAAGACAGGCGATGGGACAGCCCCAGCATTTT. Protein sequence: CASRRQAMGQPQHF.

The chain links TRBV7-3 to TRBJ2-7, with 8 bases matching TRBD2. The CDR3 spans 15 residues. Trimming at V came to 7 bases and at J to 3 bases, leaving 11 bases not matched to a gene. The V gene's germline CDR1 is SGHTA and CDR2 FQGTGA. In DNA form, the CDR3 reads TGTGCCAGCACCTCCCCGGGACTAGGAATCTACGAGCAGTACTTC. The encoded protein is CASTSPGLGIYEQYF.

The chain joins TRBV6-5 to TRBJ2-3; 7 bases fit TRBD2. CDR1 MNHEY and CDR2 SVGAGI come from the germline V gene. This CDR3 region has 11 residues. V lost 6 bases and J lost 8; bases outside the gene matches: 2. In nucleotides, the CDR3 is TGTGCCAGCAGCCCGGGAGGTACGCAGTATTTT. Its translation: CASSPGGTQYF.

This clone was counted once. This chain connects TRBV30 to TRBJ2-5; D possibly corresponds to TRBD2 (5 bases). The assigned J gene may be wrong: the sequence end matches TRBJ2-7 better. Per germline, CDR1 GTSNPN and CDR2 SVGIG (reference sequence). The CDR3 runs to 13 residues. CDR3 region: CAWSSGETGEQYF. CDR3 in DNA: TGTGCCTGGAGTTCCGGGGAAACGGGCGAGCAGTACTTC.

V usage is TRBV6-1 and J usage is TRBJ2-5; D not resolved. V was trimmed by 1 base and J by 5 bases, leaving 8 bases between them. Per the germline V gene, CDR1 is MNHNS and CDR2 is SASEGT. This CDR3 comprises 13 residues. CDR3 in DNA: TGTGCCAGCAGTGAAGGTCAATGGGAGACCCAGTACTTC. Amino acids: CASSEGQWETQYF.

The chain carries TRBV28 and TRBJ2-3; TRBD2 agrees at 12 bases. This CDR3 region has 15 residues. From germline, CDR1 is MDHEN and CDR2 SYDVKM. The V gene end was trimmed by 6 bases and the J gene end by 4 bases; junction bases not matched to a gene: 5. CDR3: CASSETSGSADTQYF. The CDR3 DNA follows: TGTGCCAGCAGCGAGACTAGCGGGAGCGCAGATACGCAGTATTTT.

As for this clone: The identical CDR3 is also encoded by other nucleotide sequences in the sample. The chain's CDR3 is CASSLGQGTYEQYF. The CDR3 region has the DNA TGTGCCAGCAGTTTGGGGCAGGGGACCTACGAGCAGTACTTC. The chain links TRBV6-6 to TRBJ2-7; D is possibly TRBD1 (6 bases). CDR3 length equals 14 residues. V was cut by 4 bases and J by 2 bases, with 12 bases left in between. Germline V gene sequence: CDR1 MNHNY, CDR2 SVGAGI (reference sequence).

The V call is TRBV9, the J call TRBJ2-3; 10 bases line up with TRBD1. Germline trimming cut 4 bases from V and 7 bases from J; bases unmatched to any gene: 9. In germline, CDR1 is SGDLS, CDR2 YYNGEE. This CDR3 has 15 residues. The CDR3 region is CASSHRTGGVYTQYF. DNA for the CDR3: TGTGCCAGCAGCCATCGGACAGGGGGAGTGTATACGCAGTATTTT.

The V gene is TRBV5-1, the J gene TRBJ2-3; TRBD1 matches at 7 bases. J gave up 3 bases and V 3 bases, and 4 bases lay outside the gene matches. The CDR3 totals 14 residues. CDR1 is SGHRS, CDR2 YFSETQ, per germline. CDR3 in amino acids: CASSSDRETDTQYF. In DNA, the CDR3 is TGCGCCAGCAGCTCTGACAGGGAAACAGATACGCAGTATTTT.

The chain couples TRBV4-2 to TRBJ2-7, with 11 bases fitting TRBD2. Per germline, CDR1 LGHNA and CDR2 YNFKEQ. The CDR3 contains 16 residues. V lost 3 bases to trimming and J lost 2 bases; unmatched junction nucleotides: 6. The CDR3: CASSQAPSGRTYEQYF. CDR3 in DNA: TGTGCCAGCAGCCAGGCCCCTAGCGGGAGGACCTACGAGCAGTACTTC.

V usage is TRBV28 and J usage is TRBJ2-7, with 8 bases lining up with TRBD1. Germline V gene data show CDR1 as MDHEN and CDR2 as SYDVKM. The CDR3 has 15 residues. V lost 2 bases and J lost 2; bases outside the gene matches: 5. CDR3 amino acids: CASSLPGQAAYEQYF. The CDR3 DNA reads TGTGCCAGCAGTTTACCGGGACAGGCCGCCTACGAGCAGTACTTC. Using reference TRBV28 and TRBJ2-7 for the parts outside the CDR3, the full variable domain is DVKVTQSSRYLVKRTGEKVFLECVQDMDHENMFWYRQDPGLGLRLIYFSYDVKMKEKGDIPEGYSVSREKKERFSLILESASTNQTSMYLCASSLPGQAAYEQYFGPGTRLTVT.

V and J are TRBV6-1 and TRBJ2-7; 14 bases are shared with TRBD2. V lost 10 bases to trimming and J lost 8 bases; unmatched junction nucleotides: 4. Per the germline V gene, CDR1 is MNHNS and CDR2 is SASEGT. CDR3 length equals 12 residues. The CDR3 DNA reads TGTGCCACCGGGACTAGCGGGAGCCAGCAGTACTTC. Amino acids: CATGTSGSQQYF.

A single count supports this clone. The chain recombines TRBV7-2 with TRBJ2-1; perhaps TRBD1 as D (5 bases). Germline V gives CDR1 SGHTA, CDR2 FQGNSA. V gave up 5 bases and J gave up 15 bases, with 5 bases separating them. The CDR3 runs 8 residues. The CDR3 spells CASSQGFF. CDR3 DNA: TGTGCCAGCAGCCAGGGGTTCTTC.

This clone was detected once. V usage is TRBV7-3 and J usage is TRBJ2-7; 10 nucleotides line up with TRBD2. Germline V gene sequence: CDR1 SGHTA, CDR2 FQGTGA. With 8 bases clipped from V and 0 bases from J, the junction kept 4 bases outside the gene matches. CDR3 length: 14 residues. The CDR3 region is CASSKREGSYEQYF. The CDR3 DNA reads TGTGCCAGCTCCAAGCGGGAGGGCTCCTACGAGCAGTACTTC.

This rearrangement joins TRBV7-3 to TRBJ2-2, with 11 bases that match TRBD2. Per germline, CDR1 SGHTA and CDR2 FQGTGA. This CDR3 has 17 residues. Losses at the gene ends were 0 bases for V and 5 bases for J; bases not matched to a gene: 5. CDR3 region: CASSLTGLADETGELFF. CDR3 coding DNA: TGTGCCAGCAGCTTAACGGGACTAGCGGACGAGACCGGGGAGCTGTTTTTT.

CDR3 region: CASSRTSGFTDTQYF. DNA for the CDR3: TGTGCCAGCTCGCGGACTAGCGGGTTCACAGATACGCAGTATTTT. This chain uses TRBV18 with TRBJ2-3, with TRBD2 matching 11 bases. Germline CDR1 reads KGHSH; CDR2 reads LQKENI. The CDR3 covers 15 residues. J gave up 2 bases and V 6 bases, and 4 bases lay outside the gene matches.

This clone was seen a single time. V usage is TRBV2 and J usage is TRBJ2-5; 7 bases line up with TRBD2. V lost 6 bases to trimming and J lost 1 base; unmatched junction nucleotides: 14. CDR3 length: 17 amino acids. Germline V CDR1 and CDR2: SNHLY, FYNNEI. The CDR3 nucleotides read TGTGCCAGCAGAGGTTTGAGGTCTAGCGGAACCCAAGAGACCCAGTACTTC. This gives the protein CASRGLRSSGTQETQYF.

The chain combines TRBV4-3 with TRBJ1-2; no clear D gene. CDR1 and CDR2 from the germline V gene are LGHNA and YSLEER. The CDR3 has 14 residues. Between the trimmed V and J ends, which lost 0 bases and 8 bases, there was a span of 13 bases. The CDR3 is CASSQEPVPSGYTF. CDR3 nucleotides: TGCGCCAGCAGCCAAGAACCGGTTCCGAGCGGCTACACCTTC.

The V call is TRBV11-2, the J call TRBJ2-2, with TRBD1 matching 8 bases. The CDR3 is 15 amino acids. Germline V lookup: CDR1 SGHAT, CDR2 FQNNGV. V shed 4 bases, J shed 3 bases, and the junction held 4 bases outside the gene matches. The CDR3 DNA follows: TGTGCCAGCAGCTCCGGGACAGGAGACACCGGGGAGCTGTTTTTT. This encodes CASSSGTGDTGELFF.

The gene calls are TRBV7-8 and TRBJ1-1; no reliable D call. Germline loops: CDR1 SGHVS, CDR2 FQNEAQ. The CDR3 consists of 15 residues. Trimming shortened V by 1 base and J by 8 bases, and 17 bases separated the two germline ends. CDR3 loop: CASSLDLPAGLEAFF. CDR3 bases: TGTGCCAGCAGCTTAGACCTCCCAGCCGGGTTGGAAGCTTTCTTT.

The rearrangement joins TRBV5-1 to TRBJ2-3; 8 bases agree with TRBD2. The germline gives CDR1 SGHRS, CDR2 YFSETQ. V shed 5 bases and J 2 bases; nucleotides not matched to a gene: 7. The CDR3 totals 15 residues. The CDR3 DNA is TGCGCCAGCAGAGCGGGGGCTACCTTCACAGATACGCAGTATTTT. Translating gives CASRAGATFTDTQYF.

This chain joins TRBV27 and TRBJ2-1; a possible D gene is TRBD2 (6 bases). V was trimmed by 2 bases and J by 0 bases, leaving 11 bases between them. CDR3 length: 16 residues. Germline V gives CDR1 MNHEY, CDR2 SMNVEV (reference sequence). The CDR3 loop reads CASSLGGKGSYNEQFF. CDR3 DNA sequence: TGTGCCAGCAGTTTAGGAGGGAAGGGCTCCTACAATGAGCAGTTCTTC.

This clone has a handful of counts. The V call is TRBV7-6, the J call TRBJ1-1; the match to TRBD1 covers 8 bases. With V trimmed by 5 bases and J by 4 bases, 3 bases remained unmatched. Germline V gene data show CDR1 as SGHVS and CDR2 as FNYEAQ. The CDR3 is 13 residues long. The CDR3 DNA sequence: TGTGCCAGCAGCCGCACAGGGGGCACTGAAGCTTTCTTT. It encodes CASSRTGGTEAFF.

J is TRBJ2-4 and V is TRBV5-4; 10 nucleotides align to TRBD1. The CDR3 totals 17 residues. V shed 1 base, J shed 0 bases, and the junction held 4 bases outside the gene matches. In germline, CDR1 is SGHNT, CDR2 YYREEE (reference sequence). Here the CDR3 reads CASSLFRDRGAKNIQYF. In DNA form, the CDR3 reads TGTGCCAGCAGCTTGTTCCGGGACAGGGGAGCCAAAAACATTCAGTACTTC. Full variable domain (rest looked up from reference TRBV5-4 and TRBJ2-4): ETGVTQSPTHLIKTRGQQVTLRCSSQSGHNTVSWYQQALGQGPQFIFQYYREEENGRGNFPPRFSGLQFPNYSSELNVNALELDDSALYLCASSLFRDRGAKNIQYFGAGTRLSVL.

The chain uses TRBV10-1 and TRBJ2-7; D remains ambiguous. The CDR3 totals 15 residues. The germline V and J ends were trimmed by 3 bases and 5 bases, with 17 bases remaining between them. Germline V gives CDR1 WNHNN, CDR2 SYGVQD (reference sequence). The CDR3 region has the DNA TGCGCCAGCAGTGACCTAGGTCGAAGTAGCCACGAGCAGTACTTC. Translated: CASSDLGRSSHEQYF.

This clone was seen once. This sample includes further DNA sequences coding for the same CDR3. The V and J genes are TRBV5-4 and TRBJ2-2; D unresolved. Germline V gene sequence: CDR1 SGHNT, CDR2 YYREEE (reference sequence). The length of the CDR3 is 13 residues. The ends were cut back, 0 bases at V and 5 bases at J, with 5 bases in the middle. The CDR3 DNA reads TGTGCCAGCAGCTTGGGCAGGACCGGGGAGCTGTTTTTT. It specifies CASSLGRTGELFF.